This passage covers 2 T cell receptor beta chains from one sample sequenced in a study of beta chain features in type 1 diabetes. Study observations and caveats: A moderate, significant TCRB CDR3 shortening appeared in type 1 diabetes across four CD4+ subsets.

As every portion of the isolated RNA was reverse transcribed, the sequencing read expressed TCRB transcripts. Some clones are missing from TCRdb's copy, which holds only in-frame ones; the method was immunoSEQ multiplex PCR. The data contain 300,000 or so clones, about a tenth of them singletons. Their antigen targets remain unknown. Sequencing was carried out using central memory CD4+ T cells from blood. These receptors came from a man between 25 and 39 years old with type 1 diabetes.

This clone appeared a few times. This chain joins TRBV7-9 and TRBJ1-2, with TRBD1 matching 8 bases. V lost 6 bases and J lost 4; bases outside the gene matches: 7. Germline V CDR1 and CDR2: SEHNR, FQNEAQ (reference sequence). The length of the CDR3 is 14 residues. Here the CDR3 DNA reads TGTGCCAGCAGTCCAGGGGGCGCGTTCTATGGCTACACCTTC. Translation: CASSPGGAFYGYTF.

The chain carries TRBV10-2 and TRBJ2-3; possible D gene TRBD2, 6 bases. The germline V gene encodes CDR1 WSHSY and CDR2 SAAADI. The V gene lost 7 bases and the J gene lost 1 base, with 18 bases spanning the gap. CDR3 length: 16 residues. The CDR3 DNA reads TGCGCCAGCACCCGTCCCGGGACTCCTGGCACAGATACGCAGTATTTT. Translation gives CASTRPGTPGTDTQYF.